Listed below are T cell receptor beta chains from one sample, sequenced in a study of shared clonotypes between healthy human individuals. The method was immunoSEQ multiplex PCR; TCRdb's version includes in-frame clones alone and lacks a portion of them. The table shows over 2,000,000 clones, with about 94% occurring only once. The sequencing input was naive CD8+ T cells from PBMCs. These receptors all stem from a man younger than 30 in good health. Some clones in this sample may be carry-over from other donors' samples. The CDR3 runs from the conserved cysteine through the conserved F or W. A D gene is named only where the DNA matches it firmly. The size field is filled for only some rows; it gives once, few, many or a size class.

J gene | clone size | V gene | D gene | CDR3 protein | CDR3 DNA
TRBJ2-7 | NA | TRBV19 | NA | CASSFRDNSYEQYF | TGTGCCAGTAGTTTCCGGGACAACTCCTACGAGCAGTACTTC
TRBJ1-4 | NA | TRBV10-1 | NA | CASSGGGGEKLFF | TGCGCCAGCAGTGGCGGGGGAGGTGAAAAACTGTTTTTT
TRBJ1-2 | NA | TRBV6-5 | TRBD1 | CASSSSSDRGYGYTF | TGTGCCAGCAGTTCCTCCTCTGACAGGGGCTATGGCTACACCTTC
TRBJ1-1 | NA | TRBV7-7 | NA | CASSFASYVEFTEAFF | TGTGCCAGCAGCTTTGCGAGCTACGTGGAATTCACTGAAGCTTTCTTT
TRBJ2-1 | NA | TRBV7-2 | TRBD2 | CASGRAYEQFF | TGTGCCAGCGGGAGGGCCTATGAGCAGTTCTTC
TRBJ2-7 | NA | TRBV5-4 | TRBD2 | CASSLRLAGVNEQYF | TGTGCCAGCAGCTTGAGGCTAGCGGGAGTGAACGAGCAGTACTTC
TRBJ1-5 | NA | TRBV7-8 | TRBD1 | CASSTSQQGYQPQHF | TGTGCCAGCAGCACCAGCCAACAGGGGTATCAGCCCCAGCATTTT
TRBJ2-1 | once | TRBV10-3 | TRBD2 | CAISGPSGRDSYNEQFF | TGTGCCATCAGTGGACCTAGCGGGAGGGACTCCTACAATGAGCAGTTCTTC
TRBJ2-7 | NA | TRBV7-9 | NA | CASSPPTYEQYF | TGTGCCAGCAGCCCTCCAACCTACGAGCAGTACTTC
TRBJ2-2 | NA | TRBV13 | TRBD1 | CASSLDRARLTGELFF | TGTGCCAGCAGCCTGGACAGGGCCCGCCTCACCGGGGAGCTGTTTTTT
TRBJ2-7 | NA | TRBV4-1 | NA | CASSLNRGPLYEQYF | TGCGCCAGCAGCCTTAATCGGGGCCCTCTCTACGAGCAGTACTTC
TRBJ1-5 | once | TRBV19 | NA | CASSIGRSQPQHF | TGTGCCAGTAGTATCGGGCGCTCCCAGCCCCAGCATTTT
TRBJ2-3 | NA | TRBV9 | TRBD2 | CASSDPSGTSGVTDTQYF | TGTGCCAGTTCCGACCCCTCCGGGACTAGCGGGGTTACAGATACGCAGTATTTT
TRBJ2-1 | NA | TRBV19 | NA | CASSLRGPGNEQFF | TGTGCCAGTTCCCTCCGGGGGCCCGGGAATGAGCAGTTCTTC
TRBJ2-2 | NA | TRBV28 | NA | CASSTHRHPGAGELFF | TGTGCCAGCAGTACTCATCGACATCCAGGGGCCGGGGAGCTGTTTTTT
TRBJ2-3 | NA | TRBV15 | NA | CATSRDSRQADTQYF | TGTGCCACCAGCAGAGATTCAAGACAAGCAGATACGCAGTATTTT
TRBJ2-3 | once | TRBV7-3 | NA | CASSSRDSTDTQYF | TGTGCCAGCAGCTCCCGGGACTCCACAGATACGCAGTATTTT
TRBJ2-2 | NA | TRBV4-3 | NA | CASSQAGSQFGELFF | TGCGCCAGCAGCCAAGCAGGTTCGCAGTTCGGGGAGCTGTTTTTT
TRBJ2-2 | NA | TRBV4-1 | TRBD2 | CASRGGTGELFF | TGCGCCAGCAGGGGGGGGACTGGGGAGCTGTTTTTT
TRBJ2-7 | NA | TRBV25-1 | TRBD2 | CASRPPGLAGLYEQYF | TGTGCCAGCAGGCCCCCGGGACTAGCGGGATTGTACGAGCAGTACTTC
TRBJ1-2 | NA | TRBV7-6 | NA | CASSTRGGYTF | TGTGCCAGCAGCACCCGGGGCGGCTACACCTTC
TRBJ1-4 | NA | TRBV2 | NA | CASSEFGQRDREKLFF | TGTGCCAGCAGTGAATTCGGGCAACGAGACAGGGAAAAACTGTTTTTT
TRBJ2-7 | NA | TRBV2 | NA | CASGDNRDANYEQYF | TGTGCCAGCGGGGATAACCGGGACGCAAACTACGAGCAGTACTTC
TRBJ2-6 | NA | TRBV27 | NA | CASSYRAGTPSGANVLTF | TGTGCCAGCAGTTATAGGGCCGGGACACCCTCTGGGGCCAACGTCCTGACTTTC
TRBJ2-7 | NA | TRBV6-5 | NA | CASRDGEGAWYEQYF | TGTGCCAGCAGAGACGGGGAGGGGGCATGGTACGAGCAGTACTTC
TRBJ2-7 | NA | TRBV29-1 | NA | CSVEVRGAYEQYF | TGCAGCGTTGAAGTCCGTGGTGCCTACGAGCAGTACTTC
TRBJ2-7 | NA | TRBV4-3 | NA | CASSQERAGGSQAYEQYF | TGCGCCAGCAGCCAAGAGAGGGCTGGAGGCAGTCAAGCCTACGAGCAGTACTTC
TRBJ2-7 | NA | TRBV6-1 | NA | CASSPLRGKSYEQYF | TGTGCCAGCAGTCCCCTGCGGGGAAAGTCCTACGAGCAGTACTTC
TRBJ2-3 | once | TRBV6-4 | TRBD2 | CASSLTSGTDTQYF | TGTGCCAGCAGTCTAACTAGCGGTACAGATACGCAGTATTTT
TRBJ2-1 | few | TRBV5-1 | TRBD2 | CASRTSGSYNEQFF | TGCGCCAGCCGCACTAGCGGGAGTTATAATGAGCAGTTCTTC
TRBJ2-7 | NA | TRBV4-3 | TRBD2 | CASSQGASGAYEQYF | TGCGCCAGCAGCCAAGGCGCTAGCGGAGCCTACGAGCAGTACTTC
TRBJ2-5 | NA | TRBV9 | TRBD1 | CASSSRPTGDRETQYF | TGTGCCAGCAGCTCCCGCCCCACAGGGGACCGGGAGACCCAGTACTTC
TRBJ2-1 | NA | TRBV7-3 | NA | CASSRVRGSDNEQFF | TGTGCCAGCAGCCGCGTTAGGGGGAGTGACAATGAGCAGTTCTTC
TRBJ2-7 | NA | TRBV19 | TRBD1 | CASSEGQGYYEQYF | TGTGCCAGTAGTGAGGGACAGGGGTATTACGAGCAGTACTTC
TRBJ1-1 | once | TRBV29-1 | TRBD1 | CSVQKGGQPNTEAFF | TGCAGCGTTCAGAAAGGGGGACAGCCGAACACTGAAGCTTTCTTT
TRBJ1-1 | NA | TRBV27 | NA | CACHLFGGRNTEAFF | TGTGCCTGCCACTTGTTTGGGGGTCGGAACACTGAAGCTTTCTTT
TRBJ2-1 | NA | TRBV27 | TRBD2 | CASSLTLAGGPDEQFF | TGTGCCAGCAGCCTTACCCTAGCGGGAGGGCCGGATGAGCAGTTCTTC
TRBJ2-7 | once | TRBV14 | NA | CASSQVQGPYEQYF | TGTGCCAGCAGCCAAGTCCAGGGCCCTTACGAGCAGTACTTC
TRBJ2-2 | NA | TRBV11-2 | TRBD2 | CASSPSGAGGRTGELFF | TGTGCCAGCAGCCCCTCCGGAGCGGGAGGGCGCACCGGGGAGCTGTTTTTT
TRBJ2-3 | NA | TRBV7-3 | NA | CASSLPGDTQYF | TGTGCCAGCAGCTTACCGGGCGATACGCAGTATTTT